The clone carrying this T cell receptor beta chain was picked up one time. The antigen is unknown. This sample was included in a study of immune evolution from preneoplasia to lung adenocarcinoma. Germline lookup yields CDR1 MDHEN and CDR2 SYDVKM. This CDR3 has 15 amino acids. V lost 6 bases and J lost 1, with 14 bases in between. Sequenced by immunoSEQ multiplex PCR; TCRdb stores in-frame clones only, minus some. The table records approximately 7,200 clones, 70% to 90% of them present only once. Study conclusions and caveats: Normal lung had the highest top T cell clone frequencies. Normal lung had highest clonality; later lesions appeared denser, more diverse.

The chain uses TRBV28 and TRBJ2-3; TRBD1 might be the D (6 bases). Material for sequencing was FFPE minimally invasive lung adenocarcinoma tissue. This TCR was sampled from a person aged 80 or older with lung adenocarcinoma. The CDR3 bases are TGTGCCAGCAGCCACACAGGGCGTCGCACAGATACGCAGTATTTT. This encodes CASSHTGRRTDTQYF.